This TCR beta chain was captured in a study of circulating CD8 cells and anti-PD-1 response in melanoma. Sorting of live CD3+CD8+TCRalphabeta+ cells by PD-1 and/or TIGIT gave four subsets. By proportion, this clonotype is large. V was shortened by 1 base and J by 7 bases, with 18 bases between the two germline ends. Germline V gene data show CDR1 as KGHSH and CDR2 as LQKENI. The CDR3 spans 16 residues. The QIAseq Immune Repertoire TCR panel built the libraries from roughly 16 ng of total RNA. Each CDR3 protein is one row after TCRdb ran MiXCR on the reads. Of hundreds of distinct CDR3 sequences listed, about 6% are singletons.

The clonotype was recovered from a human donor with melanoma. V gene TRBV18 combines with J gene TRBJ2-3; possible D gene TRBD2, 5 bases. This material consisted of CD8+ T cells from PBMCs, taken at baseline or after one month of anti-PD-1 therapy (not recorded which). The CDR3 region is CASSPLRLSEGNTQYF. CDR3 DNA sequence: TGTGCCAGCTCACCACTTCGGTTGAGCGAGGGAAATACGCAGTATTTT.